This record looks at one T cell receptor (beta chain) sequence and its context. What it binds is unknown. The sample comes from a study of cytomegalovirus exposure and HLA in healthy donors. Study-level findings and limits: Among TCR beta chains, those listed as cytomegalovirus-associated numbered more than 150.

Germline CDR1 reads MNHNS; CDR2 reads SASEGT. V gave up 3 bases and J gave up 8 bases, with 16 bases separating them. This CDR3 comprises 15 residues. Profiled with immunoSEQ multiplex PCR; TCRdb holds only in-frame clones, not every one. The sample holds approximately 260,000 clones, about 90% seen once. Material for sequencing was PBMCs. The sequence came from a woman aged 25 to 39 in good health and CMV-seropositive. V gene TRBV6-1 combines with J gene TRBJ1-4; D uncertain. The CDR3: CASSDGYSRGEKLFF. The CDR3 nucleotides read TGTGCCAGCAGTGACGGATACTCAAGAGGCGAAAAACTGTTTTTT.